The clone carrying this T cell receptor (beta chain) was seen repeatedly, ten times or more. The antigen is unknown. TCRdb reprocessed the multiplex PCR reads via MiXCR and lists one record per CDR3 protein. The sample records 200,000 to 250,000 distinct CDR3 sequences, around 34% being singletons. Axillary draining lymph nodes of breast cancer patients supplied the node samples. The data derive from a study of breast tumors, draining lymph nodes, adjacent tissues. Study-wide points: Tumor repertoires ranked between lymph nodes and nontumor tissue in diversity, with V and J gene preferences.

This CDR3 comprises 17 residues. The V segment lost 6 bases and the J segment 7 bases; nucleotides outside the gene matches: 17. Germline lookup yields CDR1 LNHDA and CDR2 SQIVND (reference sequence). The chain joins TRBV19 to TRBJ2-1, with TRBD2 identical over 8 bases. The origin of this receptor is a female donor with breast cancer. Some clones in this sample may be carry-over from other donors' samples. The sequenced sample consisted of axillary lymph node tissue. CDR3 in amino acids: CASRQPPGSGIKNEQFF. The DNA of the CDR3 is TGTGCCAGTAGACAACCACCCGGTAGCGGGATCAAGAATGAGCAGTTCTTC. The full variable domain, its missing parts supplied by reference TRBV19 and TRBJ2-1, is DGGITQSPKYLFRKEGQNVTLSCEQNLNHDAMYWYRQDPGQGLRLIYYSQIVNDFQKGDIAEGYSVSREKKESFPLTVTSAQKNPTAFYLCASRQPPGSGIKNEQFFGPGTRLTVL.